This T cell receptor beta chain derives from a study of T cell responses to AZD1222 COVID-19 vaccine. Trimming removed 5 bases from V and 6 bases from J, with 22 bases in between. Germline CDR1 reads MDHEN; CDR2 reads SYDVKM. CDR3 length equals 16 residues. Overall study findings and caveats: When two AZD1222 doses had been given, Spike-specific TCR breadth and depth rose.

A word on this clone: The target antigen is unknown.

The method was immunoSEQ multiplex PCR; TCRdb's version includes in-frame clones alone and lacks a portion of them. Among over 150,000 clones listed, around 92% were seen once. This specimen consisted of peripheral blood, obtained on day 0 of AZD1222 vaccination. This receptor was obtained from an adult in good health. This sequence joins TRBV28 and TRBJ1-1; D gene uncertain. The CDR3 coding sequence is TGTGCCAGCAGTCAGGCGACGGGATCTGGGCCCCCTGAAGCTTTCTTT. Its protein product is CASSQATGSGPPEAFF.